The clone carrying this T cell receptor (beta chain) was detected a few times. In the original processing: Estimation of nucleated cell counts relied on the amplification of reference gene primers. Using immunoSEQ multiplex PCR, the repertoire was profiled, and TCRdb retains in-frame clones only, with some absent. V and J calls and clone size follow that table, whereas D and trimming were derived from the DNA. The table has around 700,000 clones, around 89% seen once. V was shortened by 3 bases and J by 0 bases, with 9 bases between the two germline ends. CDR1 and CDR2 (germline): SGDLS, YYNGEE. The CDR3 is made up of 14 amino acids. This entry is derived from a study of blood T cell repertoires in COVID-19.

This TCR derives from a woman in her late teens or twenties with acute or convalescent COVID-19. Specimen: peripheral blood. V is TRBV9 and J is TRBJ1-2, with a weak D call TRBD1 (6 bases). The CDR3, as DNA: TGTGCCAGCAGCGGTGACAGGTCTAACTATGGCTACACCTTC. Translating gives CASSGDRSNYGYTF.